Each of the 31 T cell receptor beta chains below was sequenced from the same sample in a study of T-cell reconstitution after alpha-beta-depleted transplantation in children. During its preparation, the TCRbeta library received unique molecular identifiers. TCRdb analysed the PCR reads with MiXCR anew, one entry per CDR3 protein. The data show under 750,000 distinct CDR3 sequences, 20% to 25% seen once. Specimen: PBMCs, mostly from graft donor cells, collected 360 days after TCRalphabeta/CD19-depleted stem cell transplant. Receptor source: a boy younger than two who had a stem cell transplant for acute myeloid leukemia, so the T cells may come from the graft donor.

At least ten counts were recorded for this clonotype. Relative to the germline gene, one junction end is altered; a read error may explain this. The J gene is TRBJ2-1, the V gene TRBV15; possibly TRBD1 or TRBD2 for D (5 bases each). Germline assignment: CDR1 LNHNV and CDR2 YYDKDF (reference sequence). This CDR3 comprises 13 residues. The CDR3 coding sequence is TGTGCCATCAGAACGGGACCCCCGAGAGGGGCGATCTTC. Protein sequence: CAIRTGPPRGAIF.

The sample holds a few counts of this clonotype. The V gene is TRBV20-1, the J gene TRBJ2-7; no clear D. The germline V gene has CDR1 DFQATT and CDR2 SNEGSKA (reference sequence). The CDR3 is 12 amino acids. Between the trimmed V and J ends, which lost 1 base and 4 bases, there was a span of 8 bases. The CDR3 DNA is TGCAGTGCTAGAGTCGGACCTTACGAGCAGTACGTC. Translating it yields CSARVGPYEQYV.

In this sample, this clonotype turned up a few times. This chain connects TRBV6-1 to TRBJ2-7, with D perhaps TRBD1 (5 bases). Trimming shortened V by 6 bases and J by 1 base, and 16 bases separated the two germline ends. Germline loops: CDR1 MNHNS, CDR2 SASEGT. CDR3 length equals 15 residues. CDR3 protein: CASSLQGGGSYEQYV. The CDR3 DNA reads TGTGCCAGCAGCCTCCAGGGCGGCGGTTCCTACGAGCAGTACGTC.

The chain has TRBV28 and TRBJ2-1, with D perhaps matching TRBD2 (5 bases). The CDR3 has 17 residues. Per the germline V gene, CDR1 is MDHEN and CDR2 is SYDVKM. The germline V and J ends were trimmed by 4 bases and 0 bases, with 16 bases remaining between them. CDR3 sequence: CASSSREYRSSYNEQFF. CDR3 bases: TGTGCCAGCAGTTCAAGGGAGTATAGGAGCTCCTACAATGAGCAGTTCTTC.

This clonotype has a handful of counts. CDR3 protein: CSAETGTGAMNTEAFF. The CDR3 nucleotides read TGCAGTGCTGAGACCGGGACAGGAGCTATGAACACTGAAGCTTTCTTT. V is TRBV20-1 and J is TRBJ1-1; 8 nucleotides match TRBD1. CDR3 size: 16 residues. The germline V gene encodes CDR1 DFQATT and CDR2 SNEGSKA (reference sequence). J was trimmed by 0 bases and V by 5 bases; bases with no gene match: 11.

This clonotype was detected only a few times. The gene calls are TRBV4-3 and TRBJ2-1, with unresolved D. CDR3 length: 16 residues. V was pared by 3 bases and J by 4 bases, with 16 bases between. Germline values: CDR1 LGHNA, CDR2 YSLEER. In nucleotides, the CDR3 is TGCGCCAGCAGCCATTCCCTAGAGATTCAATACAATGAGCAGTTCTTC. Its translation: CASSHSLEIQYNEQFF.

At least ten counts were recorded for this clonotype. This chain links TRBV20-1 with TRBJ2-3, with D perhaps assigned TRBD1 or TRBD2 (5 bases each). V was clipped by 4 bases and J by 4 bases, with 12 bases between them. Per the germline V gene, CDR1 is DFQATT and CDR2 is SNEGSKA (reference sequence). There are 13 residues in the CDR3. CDR3 sequence reads: CSAMGLGADTQYF. The CDR3 DNA follows: TGCAGTGCTATGGGCTTGGGGGCAGATACGCAGTATTTT.

The genes are TRBV6-5 and TRBJ2-7; D is perhaps TRBD1 or TRBD2 (5 bases each). The CDR3 is 15 amino acids. V was cut by 3 bases and J by 3 bases, with 15 bases left in between. Germline V lookup: CDR1 MNHEY, CDR2 SVGAGI. This CDR3 is CASSYLDGGDYEQYF. The CDR3 coding sequence is TGTGCCAGCAGTTATCTCGATGGGGGAGACTACGAGCAGTACTTC.

This chain connects TRBV5-5 to TRBJ2-3; possibly TRBD2 for D (7 bases). The V gene's germline CDR1 is SGHKS and CDR2 YYEKEE (reference sequence). Trimming left V 4 bases short and J 5 bases short, with 14 bases between. The CDR3 totals 14 residues. Here the CDR3 DNA reads TGTGCCAGCAGCCGGCGAGGGGGGGAAGATACGCAGTATTTT. Protein: CASSRRGGEDTQYF.

The chain recombines TRBV10-2 with TRBJ2-1, with 7 bases fitting TRBD1. With 7 bases clipped from V and 7 bases from J, the junction kept 10 bases outside the gene matches. This CDR3 has 14 amino acids. Per germline, CDR1 WSHSY and CDR2 SAAADI. The chain's CDR3 is CASIEDRVGNEQFF. In DNA, the CDR3 is TGCGCCAGCATCGAAGACAGGGTAGGAAATGAGCAGTTCTTC.

J is TRBJ2-1 and V is TRBV29-1; D uncertain. The CDR3 extends over 11 amino acids. Trimming pared 5 bases from V and 3 bases from J, leaving 5 bases between. Looked up from germline, CDR1 is SQVTM and CDR2 is ANQGSEA. This CDR3 reads CSVRDYNEQFF. In DNA, the CDR3 is TGCAGCGTTAGGGACTACAATGAGCAGTTCTTC.

The J gene is TRBJ2-7, the V gene TRBV20-1; a possible D gene is TRBD1 (6 bases). V was cut by 1 base and J by 3 bases, with 13 bases left in between. Germline CDR1 reads DFQATT; CDR2 reads SNEGSKA (reference sequence). The CDR3 is 14 residues long. The CDR3 loop is CSARGRQENYEQYV. Written as DNA, the CDR3 is TGCAGTGCTAGAGGTCGACAGGAGAACTACGAGCAGTACGTC.

This clonotype was counted at least ten times. The chain links TRBV20-1 to TRBJ2-7; D possibly uses TRBD1 or TRBD2 (5 bases each). Germline CDR1 is DFQATT and CDR2 is SNEGSKA (reference sequence). This CDR3 region has 13 residues. Trimming removed 2 bases from V and 4 bases from J, with 12 bases in between. The CDR3 is CSARRGGIYEQYF. The CDR3 nucleotides read TGCAGTGCTAGACGGGGCGGCATATACGAGCAGTACTTC.

The chain uses TRBV12-3 or TRBV12-4 and TRBJ2-2; D remains ambiguous. Trimming left V 7 bases short and J 0 bases short, with 9 bases between. This CDR3 is built from 14 residues. As DNA, the CDR3 is TGTGCCAGCACGCTGACACCGAACACCGGGGAGCTGTTTTTT. Its protein is CASTLTPNTGELFF.

This clonotype was seen many times. V gene TRBV5-1 combines with J gene TRBJ1-1, with unresolved D. There are 13 residues in the CDR3. Germline V gene lookup returns CDR1 SGHRS and CDR2 YFSETQ. The germline V and J ends were trimmed by 7 bases and 1 base, with 11 bases remaining between them. CDR3 nucleotides: TGCGCCAGCGGCTGGTGGGGGAACACTGAAGCTTTCTTT. Residues: CASGWWGNTEAFF.

The rearrangement joins TRBV20-1 to TRBJ2-5, with no clear D. V dropped 3 bases and J dropped 5 bases, with 13 bases sitting between them. This CDR3 has 13 residues. Germline values: CDR1 DFQATT, CDR2 SNEGSKA (reference sequence). The CDR3 sequence: CSARRLVVETQYF. CDR3 DNA: TGCAGTGCTAGGCGGCTAGTTGTGGAGACCCAGTACTTC.

V is TRBV12-3 or TRBV12-4 and J is TRBJ1-2; D is uncertain. Trimming cost V 1 base and J 6 bases, with 6 bases left between them. The CDR3 spans 12 residues. CDR3 DNA: TGTGCCAGCAGTTTAGAAAAAGATGGCTACACCTTC. It is translated as CASSLEKDGYTF.

This clonotype occurred a few times. V gene TRBV24-1 combines with J gene TRBJ2-3, with D tentatively TRBD2 (7 bases). The germline V gene has CDR1 KGHDR and CDR2 SFDVKD. There are 15 residues in the CDR3. The V end was cut by 3 bases, the J end by 6 bases, with 15 bases between. CDR3 residues: CATSDRTAGMDTQYF. Written as DNA, the CDR3 is TGTGCCACCAGTGATAGGACAGCGGGGATGGATACGCAGTATTTT.

The chain uses TRBV28 and TRBJ1-1; tentatively, D is TRBD1 (6 bases). The CDR3 covers 13 residues. Trimming left V 6 bases short and J 3 bases short, with 11 bases between. CDR1 is MDHEN and CDR2 is SYDVKM in the germline V gene. The CDR3 bases are TGTGCCAGCAGATACAGGGTTGACACTGAAGCTTTCTTT. This gives the protein CASRYRVDTEAFF.

The chain recombines TRBV6-5 with TRBJ1-1; possibly TRBD1 for D (6 bases). CDR1 is MNHEY, CDR2 SVGAGI, per germline. The CDR3 loop spans 15 amino acids. Deletions cut 0 bases from V and 1 base from J, with 9 bases between. Written as DNA, the CDR3 is TGTGCCAGCAGTTACTCGAAAGGGGGGAACACTGAAGCTTTCTTT. Residues: CASSYSKGGNTEAFF.

In its sample, this clonotype was seen many times. The CDR3 DNA reads as TGCGCCAGCAGCCAAGAAGGTAGCGGGGCAGATACGCAGTATTTT. Translation: CASSQEGSGADTQYF. The chain has TRBV4-3 and TRBJ2-3; 8 nucleotides agree with TRBD2. The V gene's germline CDR1 is LGHNA and CDR2 YSLEER. This CDR3 is built from 15 residues. With V trimmed by 0 bases and J by 4 bases, 3 bases remained unmatched.

The V and J genes are TRBV7-3 and TRBJ2-5; no clear D gene. The CDR3 has 14 residues. Germline CDR1 SGHTA, CDR2 FQGTGA. V was shortened by 2 bases and J by 6 bases, with 13 bases between the two germline ends. As DNA, the CDR3 is TGTGCCAGCAGCTTATCCCACTACGGGCAGACCCAGTACTTC. Encoded protein: CASSLSHYGQTQYF.

This clonotype came up many times. This chain joins TRBV20-1 and TRBJ2-7, with D perhaps matching TRBD1 (6 bases). V lost 4 bases and J 1 base, leaving 11 bases between the germline ends. Germline V gene data show CDR1 as DFQATT and CDR2 as SNEGSKA (reference sequence). The CDR3 has 13 residues. CDR3 protein: CSANGGYSYEQYF. CDR3 DNA: TGCAGTGCTAATGGGGGCTATTCCTACGAGCAGTACTTC.

This clonotype was seen more than once but under ten times. The genes are TRBV20-1 and TRBJ1-2; no clear D. V lost 0 bases, J lost 8 bases, and 13 bases lay in between. Germline CDR1 is DFQATT and CDR2 is SNEGSKA (reference sequence). The CDR3 has 13 amino acids. The CDR3 loop is CSARDLGPSGYTF. The DNA for the CDR3 is TGCAGTGCTAGAGATCTAGGACCGAGCGGCTACACCTTC.

V and J are TRBV28 and TRBJ2-7; TRBD1 might be the D (6 bases). There are 14 residues in the CDR3. The germline V gene encodes CDR1 MDHEN and CDR2 SYDVKM. Trimming cost V 3 bases and J 2 bases, with 11 bases left between them. In DNA, the CDR3 is TGTGCCAGCAGTTTTCGACAGGCGACCTACGAGCAGTACGTC. Its translation is CASSFRQATYEQYV.

Ten or more counts support this clonotype. This sequence joins TRBV27 and TRBJ2-7; a possible D gene is TRBD1 (5 bases). In germline, CDR1 is MNHEY, CDR2 SMNVEV (reference sequence). The CDR3 spans 14 residues. Trimming took off 2 bases at V and 2 bases at J, with 10 bases between the two ends. As DNA, the CDR3 is TGTGCCAGCAGTTTACAGGGTCGAACCTACGAGCAGTACTTC. It codes for CASSLQGRTYEQYF.

The chain employs TRBV11-2 and TRBJ2-3, with 7 bases matching TRBD2. From germline, CDR1 is SGHAT and CDR2 FQNNGV. The CDR3 length is 15 residues. V shed 1 base, J shed 4 bases, and the junction held 5 bases outside the gene matches. CDR3 sequence: CASSLAPGRADTQYF. CDR3 DNA sequence: TGTGCCAGCAGCTTAGCACCAGGGAGGGCAGATACGCAGTATTTT.

This clonotype was counted ten times or more. J is TRBJ1-2 and V is TRBV12-3 or TRBV12-4, with no clear D. Trimming took off 4 bases at V and 5 bases at J, with 20 bases between the two ends. CDR3 length: 16 amino acids. The CDR3 here is CASSYSRAIRRYGYTF. The CDR3 DNA is TGTGCCAGCAGTTACAGCCGGGCCATACGACGTTATGGCTACACCTTC.

In its sample, this clonotype was seen many times. Here the CDR3 DNA reads TGCAGTGCTAGAAGAGGGACTGTCTACGAGCAGTACGTC. Its protein product is CSARRGTVYEQYV. This chain joins TRBV20-1 and TRBJ2-7; TRBD2 is a possible D gene (6 bases). The germline V and J ends were trimmed by 2 bases and 3 bases, with 11 bases remaining between them. Germline V gives CDR1 DFQATT, CDR2 SNEGSKA (reference sequence). The CDR3 covers 13 residues.

This clonotype was seen ten or more times. V and J are TRBV12-3 or TRBV12-4 and TRBJ1-1; a weak D match, TRBD1 (5 bases). The CDR3 spans 12 residues. V was clipped by 6 bases and J by 3 bases, with 8 bases between them. CDR3 DNA sequence: TGTGCCAGCAGCCAGGGTTACACTGAAGCTTTCTTT. As protein: CASSQGYTEAFF.

The table lists this clonotype with a few counts. V usage is TRBV7-3 and J usage is TRBJ2-2, with TRBD2 matching 7 bases. This CDR3 is built from 16 residues. Germline lookup yields CDR1 SGHTA and CDR2 FQGTGA. J was trimmed by 8 bases and V by 5 bases; bases with no gene match: 14. CDR3 DNA: TGTGCCAGCAGCCCGGTTCCGGGACTAACTGGAGGGGAGCTGTTTTTT. It is translated as CASSPVPGLTGGELFF.